The TCR beta chain described here comes from a study of early T cells in non-severe SARS-CoV-2 infection. The germline V gene encodes CDR1 SEHNR and CDR2 FQNEAQ (reference sequence). Trimming removed 4 bases at V and 7 bases at J, with 13 bases between. The CDR3 runs 14 residues. TCRdb re-called the 5' RACE reads with MiXCR, one entry per CDR3 protein. The data contain 69,000 or so distinct CDR3 sequences, roughly a tenth of them singletons. Sequenced: whole blood. This receptor was obtained from an adult who was a healthcare worker with PCR-confirmed SARS-CoV-2 infection or an uninfected control (not recorded which). This chain links TRBV7-9 with TRBJ2-2; D not resolved. The CDR3 loop reads CASSSTGLRGELFF. For the CDR3, the DNA is TGTGCCAGCAGCTCGACCGGCCTCCGCGGGGAGCTGTTTTTT.